The rows below give T cell receptor beta chains drawn from one sample of a study of beta chain features in type 1 diabetes. Sequencing used immunoSEQ multiplex PCR; TCRdb keeps in-frame clones, though not all of them. The sample lists approximately 46,000 clones, around 45% occurring once. Source material: stem cell memory CD4+ T cells from blood. All receptors derive from a man between 25 and 39 years old with type 1 diabetes. The CDR3 runs from the conserved cysteine through the conserved F or W. D genes are given only for firm matches. The size field is filled for only some rows; it gives once, few, many or a size class.

>TRBJ2-1|TRBV5-1|.|.
CASGPRSYNEQFF
TGCGCAAGCGGGCCTCGCTCCTACAATGAGCAGTTCTTC
>TRBJ1-1|TRBV28|.|TRBD1
CASRPLQGRAFF
TGTGCCAGCAGACCTCTACAGGGGAGGGCTTTCTTT
>TRBJ2-2|TRBV5-1|.|.
CASSGGTSTGELFF
TGCGCCAGCAGCGGCGGGACTTCCACCGGGGAGCTGTTTTTT
>TRBJ2-7|TRBV4-2|.|TRBD2
CASSQGSLAGDPEQYF
TGTGCCAGCAGCCAAGGATCCTTAGCGGGAGATCCCGAGCAGTACTTC
>TRBJ2-1|TRBV15|few|TRBD2
CATSRTLAGDSEQFF
TGTGCCACCAGCAGAACGCTAGCGGGTGATAGTGAGCAGTTCTTC
>TRBJ1-2|TRBV20-1|.|.
CSASSDYGYTF
TGCAGTGCTAGTTCGGACTATGGCTACACCTTC
>TRBJ1-5|TRBV30|once|TRBD1
CAWRTGGSNQPQHF
TGTGCCTGGAGAACAGGGGGCAGCAATCAGCCCCAGCATTTT
>TRBJ2-7|TRBV9|.|.
CASSVDSRPRPGEQYF
TGTGCCAGCAGCGTAGATTCGCGACCTCGTCCGGGGGAGCAGTACTTC
>TRBJ1-5|TRBV6-6|once|TRBD1
CASSYRDRGNQPQHF
TGTGCCAGCAGTTACCGGGACAGGGGAAATCAGCCCCAGCATTTT
>TRBJ2-6|TRBV5-4|.|TRBD2
CASTGGSGANVLTF
TGTGCCAGCACCGGGGGGTCTGGGGCCAACGTCCTGACTTTC
>TRBJ2-5|TRBV7-2|.|TRBD1
CASRSSQGALEQYF
TGTGCCAGCAGATCGAGCCAGGGGGCGCTTGAGCAGTACTTC
>TRBJ2-5|TRBV7-6|few|TRBD2
CASSSPRGTSEETQYF
TGTGCCAGCAGCTCCCCCCGTGGGACTAGCGAAGAGACCCAGTACTTC
>TRBJ2-6|TRBV27|.|.
CASSYLGANVLTF
TGTGCCAGCAGTTATTTAGGGGCCAACGTCCTGACTTTC
>TRBJ2-7|TRBV4-2|few|TRBD2
CASSQIRTSGYEQYF
TGTGCCAGCAGCCAAATCCGGACTAGCGGCTACGAGCAGTACTTC